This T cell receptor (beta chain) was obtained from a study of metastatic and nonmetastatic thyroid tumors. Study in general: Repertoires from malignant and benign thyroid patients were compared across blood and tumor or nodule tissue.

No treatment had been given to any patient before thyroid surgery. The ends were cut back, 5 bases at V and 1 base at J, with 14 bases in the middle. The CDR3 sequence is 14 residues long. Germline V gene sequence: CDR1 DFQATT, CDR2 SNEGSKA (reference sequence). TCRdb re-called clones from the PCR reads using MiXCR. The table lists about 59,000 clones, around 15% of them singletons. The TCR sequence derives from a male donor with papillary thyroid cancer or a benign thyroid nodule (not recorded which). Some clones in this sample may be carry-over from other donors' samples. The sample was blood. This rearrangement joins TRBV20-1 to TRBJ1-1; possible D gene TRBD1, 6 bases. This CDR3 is CSAPLEQGNTEAFF. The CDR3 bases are TGCAGTGCTCCCCTCGAACAGGGGAACACTGAAGCTTTCTTT.